These T cell receptor beta chains were read from a single sample in a study of early T cells in non-severe SARS-CoV-2 infection. MiXCR, run by TCRdb on the 5' RACE reads, gives a single entry per CDR3 protein. The data hold about 71,000 distinct CDR3 sequences, with 12% to 15% observed a single time. Sequencing was performed on whole blood. The receptors here all came from an adult who was a healthcare worker with PCR-confirmed SARS-CoV-2 infection or an uninfected control (not recorded which). Each CDR3 is given with its conserved first and last residue. D genes are given only for firm matches. Part of the rows lack a size; the others show once, few, many or a class for expanded clones.

d_gene | abundance | j_gene | v_gene | CDR3aa | CDR3nt
. | many | TRBJ2-5 | TRBV20-1 | CSAKKGQETQYF | TGCAGTGCGAAGAAGGGGCAAGAGACCCAGTACTTC
. | few | TRBJ2-5 | TRBV20-1 | CSASESSQETQYF | TGCAGTGCCAGTGAGTCTAGCCAAGAGACCCAGTACTTC
. | . | TRBJ1-5 | TRBV7-8 | CASSLARWQSNQPQHF | TGTGCCAGCAGCTTAGCGCGGTGGCAGAGTAATCAGCCCCAGCATTTT
TRBD1 | few | TRBJ1-3 | TRBV29-1 | CSVLQGTGNTIYF | TGCAGCGTCCTACAGGGGACTGGAAACACCATATATTTT
TRBD1 | . | TRBJ1-1 | TRBV29-1 | CSVLTGVINTEAFF | TGCAGCGTATTGACAGGGGTAATTAACACTGAAGCTTTCTTT
. | many | TRBJ1-3 | TRBV12-3/TRBV12-4 | CASSQRGAAGNTIYF | TGTGCCAGCAGCCAGAGGGGGGCGGCTGGAAACACCATATATTTT
. | few | TRBJ2-5 | TRBV11-2 | CASSLGDLQETQYF | TGTGCCAGCAGCTTAGGGGACTTGCAAGAGACCCAGTACTTC
. | . | TRBJ1-6 | TRBV18 | CASSSGHWNSPLHF | TGTGCCAGCTCATCCGGACACTGGAATTCACCCCTCCACTTT
. | few | TRBJ1-1 | TRBV9 | CASSVDEGDLSFF | TGTGCCAGCAGCGTAGATGAAGGGGATTTATCTTTCTTT
. | . | TRBJ1-5 | TRBV7-2 | CASSLQDSNQPQHF | TGTGCCAGCAGCTTACAGGATAGCAATCAGCCCCAGCATTTT
. | many | TRBJ2-1 | TRBV11-2 | CASSLAGAYNEQFF | TGTGCCAGCAGCTTAGCGGGGGCCTACAATGAGCAGTTCTTC
. | . | TRBJ1-3 | TRBV20-1 | CSATGTPGNTIYF | TGCAGTGCTACAGGGACCCCTGGAAACACCATATATTTT
. | few | TRBJ1-1 | TRBV29-1 | CSARTTTEAFF | TGCAGCGCTAGGACTACAACTGAAGCTTTCTTT
TRBD1 | . | TRBJ1-5 | TRBV29-1 | CSVGDRGLQPQHF | TGCAGCGTTGGTGACAGGGGGCTTCAGCCCCAGCATTTT
TRBD2 | few | TRBJ2-7 | TRBV28 | CASSFPGTSRYEQYF | TGTGCCAGCAGTTTCCCCGGGACTAGCCGCTACGAGCAGTACTTC
TRBD2 | . | TRBJ2-3 | TRBV13 | CASSPLAGDTDTQYF | TGTGCCAGCAGCCCACTAGCGGGGGACACAGATACGCAGTATTTT
. | few | TRBJ1-2 | TRBV5-1 | CASSLKVGSYTF | TGCGCCAGCAGCTTGAAGGTCGGGAGCTACACCTTC
. | many | TRBJ2-7 | TRBV12-3/TRBV12-4 | CASGKGWEQYF | TGTGCCAGCGGCAAGGGCTGGGAGCAGTACTTC
. | once | TRBJ2-1 | TRBV20-1 | CSAPPPLASSYNEQFF | TGCAGTGCTCCACCGCCTCTAGCGAGCTCCTACAATGAGCAGTTCTTC
TRBD2 | . | TRBJ2-3 | TRBV20-1 | CSLPPGAGGAIDTQYF | TGCAGCCTCCCCCCGGGGGCCGGGGGGGCTATTGATACGCAGTATTTT
. | . | TRBJ2-7 | TRBV18 | CASSPGAGDLGQYF | TGTGCCAGCTCACCAGGGGCCGGAGATTTGGGGCAGTACTTC
. | . | TRBJ1-6 | TRBV5-5 | CASSSGPRTDYNSPLHF | TGTGCCAGCAGCTCCGGGCCTCGAACCGATTATAATTCACCCCTCCACTTT
. | few | TRBJ1-2 | TRBV12-3/TRBV12-4 | CASSPAGRGYGYTF | TGTGCCAGCAGCCCGGCTGGACGGGGCTATGGCTACACCTTC
TRBD2 | few | TRBJ2-3 | TRBV6-6 | CASSNPRAPSGGWRNTQYF | TGTGCCAGCAGTAATCCACGAGCCCCTAGCGGGGGATGGAGGAATACGCAGTATTTT
TRBD2 | . | TRBJ2-7 | TRBV6-5 | CASSLTSGGSYEQYF | TGTGCCAGCAGCTTGACTAGCGGGGGGAGTTACGAGCAGTACTTC
. | many | TRBJ2-1 | TRBV20-1 | CSARRARASEQFF | TGCAGTGCTAGAAGGGCTAGGGCCAGTGAGCAGTTCTTC
. | few | TRBJ2-3 | TRBV28 | CASSLGGDTDTQYF | TGTGCCAGCAGTTTGGGTGGGGACACAGATACGCAGTATTTT
. | . | TRBJ1-2 | TRBV6-2/TRBV6-3 | CASTYGITSYGYTF | TGTGCCAGCACCTATGGAATTACAAGTTATGGCTACACCTTC
. | many | TRBJ1-2 | TRBV6-1 | CASSAAQGLSGGYTF | TGTGCCAGCAGCGCCGCCCAGGGTTTATCAGGCGGCTACACCTTC
. | . | TRBJ2-7 | TRBV5-6 | CASSLAGQRRYEQYF | TGTGCCAGCAGCTTGGCGGGCCAGCGGCGCTACGAGCAGTACTTC
TRBD1 | many | TRBJ2-1 | TRBV2 | CASSETTGYTNEQFF | TGTGCCAGCAGTGAAACGACAGGGTATACCAATGAGCAGTTCTTC
TRBD2 | many | TRBJ2-1 | TRBV9 | CASSVAGLGYNEQFF | TGTGCCAGCAGCGTAGCGGGACTAGGTTACAATGAGCAGTTCTTC
. | . | TRBJ1-1 | TRBV6-6 | CASRGTRGPSTEAFF | TGTGCCAGCCGGGGAACCCGGGGGCCTAGCACTGAAGCTTTCTTT
TRBD2 | few | TRBJ2-7 | TRBV6-2/TRBV6-3 | CASSYRLAGRLSSYEQYF | TGTGCCAGCAGTTACAGACTAGCGGGGAGACTCAGCTCCTACGAGCAGTACTTC
TRBD1 | few | TRBJ1-1 | TRBV28 | CASRPGTGGWGEAFF | TGTGCCAGCCGGCCCGGGACAGGGGGCTGGGGTGAAGCTTTCTTT
. | many | TRBJ2-3 | TRBV7-9 | CASSLDTRSDTQYF | TGTGCCAGCAGCTTGGATACCCGATCGGATACGCAGTATTTT